What follows is one TCR beta chain and its context. Its antigen is not known. TCRdb keeps only in-frame clones here, not all; method: immunoSEQ multiplex PCR. This repertoire shows hundreds of thousands of clones, nearly 95% found once; its top ten account for nearly 25%. Cells designated naive CD8 were CD45RO-negative and were positively selected for CCR7, with terminally differentiated effector memory CD45RA+ cells excluded. This CDR3 has 14 residues. Trimming cost V 10 bases and J 5 bases, with 18 bases left between them. From germline, CDR1 is ENHRY and CDR2 SYGVKD. This record belongs to a study of shared clonotypes between healthy human individuals. Study summary: A donor's plate count was three for CD4 naive and three for CD4 memory; CD8 naive had two and CD8 memory one.

General study results and limits: Larger richness was generally estimated for naive than memory subsets. Only blood was sampled; tissue repertoires likely differ. Unshared clonotypes carried lower generation probabilities than those common to all four donors.

This rearrangement joins TRBV10-3 to TRBJ2-1, with D tentatively TRBD2 (5 bases). This clonotype originated in a man in his thirties or forties in good health. The material sequenced was naive CD8+ T cells sorted from blood. CDR3 amino acids: CANDQRCCDNEQFF. The DNA of the CDR3 is TGTGCCAACGATCAGCGGTGTTGCGACAATGAGCAGTTCTTC.